These T cell receptor beta chains were read from a single sample in a study of CD8+ T cells in alopecia areata. Profiling relied on immunoSEQ multiplex PCR, and the TCRdb table lists in-frame clones only, not all of them. The repertoire holds roughly 100,000 clones, approximately 60% seen once, with about 8.8% in the top ten. Source material: CD4+ T cells sorted from blood. These receptors were taken from a human donor in good health. Both conserved end residues are part of each CDR3. The order of the fields is clone size, D gene, J gene, V gene, CDR3 protein, CDR3 DNA. D genes are given only for firm matches. Part of the rows lack a size; the others show once, few, many or a class for expanded clones.

abundance: .
d_gene: .
j_gene: TRBJ2-7
v_gene: TRBV9
CDR3aa: CASSVAPVTYEQYF
CDR3nt: TGTGCCAGCAGCGTAGCTCCAGTAACCTACGAGCAGTACTTC

abundance: .
d_gene: .
j_gene: TRBJ2-3
v_gene: TRBV5-1
CDR3aa: CASSDGGTDTQYF
CDR3nt: TGCGCCAGCAGTGATGGGGGAACAGATACGCAGTATTTT

abundance: few
d_gene: .
j_gene: TRBJ1-5
v_gene: TRBV15
CDR3aa: CATSRVPSGPQHF
CDR3nt: TGTGCCACCAGCAGAGTTCCCTCTGGGCCCCAGCATTTT

abundance: .
d_gene: TRBD1
j_gene: TRBJ2-7
v_gene: TRBV7-8
CDR3aa: CASSPGQAAYEQYF
CDR3nt: TGTGCCAGCAGCCCGGGACAGGCCGCCTACGAGCAGTACTTC

abundance: .
d_gene: TRBD2
j_gene: TRBJ2-5
v_gene: TRBV5-1
CDR3aa: CASSSRLAGGQETQYF
CDR3nt: TGCGCCAGCAGCTCCCGACTAGCGGGAGGACAAGAGACCCAGTACTTC

abundance: .
d_gene: .
j_gene: TRBJ2-3
v_gene: TRBV30
CDR3aa: CAWSVQTDTQYF
CDR3nt: TGTGCCTGGAGTGTACAGACAGATACGCAGTATTTT

abundance: .
d_gene: TRBD2
j_gene: TRBJ2-3
v_gene: TRBV29-1
CDR3aa: CSVTPGLHSGDTQYF
CDR3nt: TGCAGCGTGACACCGGGACTACACTCCGGAGATACGCAGTATTTT

abundance: few
d_gene: TRBD1
j_gene: TRBJ2-4
v_gene: TRBV5-6
CDR3aa: CASSPLQTGIENIQYF
CDR3nt: TGTGCCAGCAGCCCACTTCAGACAGGGATTGAAAACATTCAGTACTTC

abundance: few
d_gene: .
j_gene: TRBJ1-1
v_gene: TRBV10-3
CDR3aa: CAISAGTRGNTEAFF
CDR3nt: TGTGCCATCAGTGCAGGGACGAGGGGAAACACTGAAGCTTTCTTT

abundance: .
d_gene: .
j_gene: TRBJ2-5
v_gene: TRBV7-2
CDR3aa: CASSLEPEETQYF
CDR3nt: TGTGCCAGCAGCTTAGAGCCGGAAGAGACCCAGTACTTC

abundance: .
d_gene: .
j_gene: TRBJ2-5
v_gene: TRBV29-1
CDR3aa: CSVAPRGTQYF
CDR3nt: TGCAGCGTTGCCCCCCGAGGGACCCAGTACTTC

abundance: .
d_gene: TRBD1
j_gene: TRBJ1-2
v_gene: TRBV2
CDR3aa: CASEIQGSGYTF
CDR3nt: TGTGCCAGCGAAATACAGGGGAGCGGCTACACCTTC

abundance: .
d_gene: .
j_gene: TRBJ2-7
v_gene: TRBV29-1
CDR3aa: CSVEDTGIYEQYF
CDR3nt: TGCAGCGTTGAAGATACCGGGATATACGAGCAGTACTTC

abundance: many
d_gene: TRBD1
j_gene: TRBJ1-6
v_gene: TRBV5-1
CDR3aa: CASSLRGQGFGSPLHF
CDR3nt: TGCGCCAGCAGCTTGCGAGGACAGGGGTTCGGTTCACCCCTCCACTTT

abundance: few
d_gene: TRBD1
j_gene: TRBJ2-7
v_gene: TRBV2
CDR3aa: CATGQGRGSYEQYF
CDR3nt: TGTGCCACCGGACAGGGCCGAGGAAGCTACGAGCAGTACTTC

abundance: few
d_gene: .
j_gene: TRBJ1-2
v_gene: TRBV4-1
CDR3aa: CASSHQQGNYGYTF
CDR3nt: TGCGCCAGCAGCCACCAGCAGGGTAACTATGGCTACACCTTC

abundance: .
d_gene: .
j_gene: TRBJ1-2
v_gene: TRBV2
CDR3aa: CASSGDQESGYTF
CDR3nt: TGTGCCAGCAGTGGGGACCAGGAGTCTGGCTACACCTTC

abundance: .
d_gene: .
j_gene: TRBJ2-7
v_gene: TRBV30
CDR3aa: CAWSVGSSYEQYF
CDR3nt: TGTGCCTGGAGTGTGGGGAGCTCCTACGAGCAGTACTTC

abundance: .
d_gene: .
j_gene: TRBJ1-1
v_gene: TRBV18
CDR3aa: CASSPFPQNTEAFF
CDR3nt: TGTGCCAGCTCACCGTTTCCCCAGAACACTGAAGCTTTCTTT

abundance: few
d_gene: .
j_gene: TRBJ1-5
v_gene: TRBV19
CDR3aa: CASSMTVYSNQPQHF
CDR3nt: TGTGCCAGTAGTATGACAGTATATAGCAATCAGCCCCAGCATTTT

abundance: .
d_gene: .
j_gene: TRBJ1-2
v_gene: TRBV4-2
CDR3aa: CASSQVSAETNYGYTF
CDR3nt: TGTGCCAGCAGCCAAGTGTCGGCAGAAACTAACTATGGCTACACCTTC

abundance: .
d_gene: .
j_gene: TRBJ2-5
v_gene: TRBV15
CDR3aa: CATSPQKGTQYF
CDR3nt: TGTGCCACCAGTCCCCAAAAAGGGACCCAGTACTTC

abundance: medium-sized
d_gene: .
j_gene: TRBJ1-2
v_gene: TRBV29-1
CDR3aa: CSVEGIYGYTF
CDR3nt: TGCAGCGTGGAGGGGATCTATGGCTACACCTTC

abundance: few
d_gene: .
j_gene: TRBJ2-2
v_gene: TRBV6-1
CDR3aa: CASSEARGGRTGELFF
CDR3nt: TGTGCCAGCAGTGAAGCGAGGGGAGGCCGGACCGGGGAGCTGTTTTTT

abundance: few
d_gene: TRBD1
j_gene: TRBJ1-6
v_gene: TRBV25-1
CDR3aa: CASSDQGAYNSPLHF
CDR3nt: TGTGCCAGCAGTGATCAGGGGGCCTATAATTCACCCCTCCACTTT

abundance: .
d_gene: TRBD1
j_gene: TRBJ2-3
v_gene: TRBV7-2
CDR3aa: CASSWGQGGTDTQYF
CDR3nt: TGTGCCAGCAGCTGGGGACAGGGTGGAACAGATACGCAGTATTTT

abundance: few
d_gene: TRBD1
j_gene: TRBJ1-6
v_gene: TRBV7-6
CDR3aa: CASSSAGQGVGSPLHF
CDR3nt: TGTGCCAGCAGCTCAGCGGGACAGGGTGTGGGATCACCCCTCCACTTT

abundance: .
d_gene: TRBD2
j_gene: TRBJ2-3
v_gene: TRBV5-4
CDR3aa: CASSLEGRGAADTQYF
CDR3nt: TGTGCCAGCAGCTTGGAGGGGCGGGGGGCCGCGGATACGCAGTATTTT

abundance: .
d_gene: .
j_gene: TRBJ1-4
v_gene: TRBV25-1
CDR3aa: CASSETRRGEKLFF
CDR3nt: TGTGCCAGCAGTGAGACCCGACGGGGTGAAAAACTGTTTTTT

abundance: .
d_gene: .
j_gene: TRBJ2-3
v_gene: TRBV19
CDR3aa: CATGLTTDTQYF
CDR3nt: TGTGCCACCGGTCTTACCACAGATACGCAGTATTTT

abundance: few
d_gene: .
j_gene: TRBJ2-3
v_gene: TRBV29-1
CDR3aa: CSVGTGVDTQYF
CDR3nt: TGCAGCGTTGGGACTGGGGTAGATACGCAGTATTTT

abundance: few
d_gene: .
j_gene: TRBJ1-1
v_gene: TRBV29-1
CDR3aa: CSVTGQMNTEAFF
CDR3nt: TGCAGCGTCACGGGGCAGATGAACACTGAAGCTTTCTTT

abundance: few
d_gene: .
j_gene: TRBJ1-1
v_gene: TRBV10-3
CDR3aa: CAISESGVTGLNTEAFF
CDR3nt: TGTGCCATCAGTGAGTCGGGGGTGACAGGACTGAACACTGAAGCTTTCTTT

abundance: few
d_gene: .
j_gene: TRBJ1-1
v_gene: TRBV7-2
CDR3aa: CASSLAPTEVNTEAFF
CDR3nt: TGTGCCAGCAGCTTAGCTCCGACAGAAGTGAACACTGAAGCTTTCTTT

abundance: .
d_gene: .
j_gene: TRBJ2-7
v_gene: TRBV29-1
CDR3aa: CSVSGLPHEQYF
CDR3nt: TGCAGCGTTTCAGGGTTACCCCACGAGCAGTACTTC

abundance: many
d_gene: TRBD1
j_gene: TRBJ2-5
v_gene: TRBV4-3
CDR3aa: CASSQDPGQGETQYF
CDR3nt: TGCGCCAGCAGCCAAGATCCGGGACAGGGTGAGACCCAGTACTTC

abundance: .
d_gene: .
j_gene: TRBJ2-1
v_gene: TRBV7-9
CDR3aa: CASSLTQVNEQFF
CDR3nt: TGTGCCAGCAGCTTAACACAGGTTAATGAGCAGTTCTTC

abundance: .
d_gene: .
j_gene: TRBJ1-1
v_gene: TRBV30
CDR3aa: CAWSVDTNTEAFF
CDR3nt: TGTGCCTGGAGTGTAGATACGAACACTGAAGCTTTCTTT

abundance: few
d_gene: .
j_gene: TRBJ2-3
v_gene: TRBV2
CDR3aa: CASRERTDTQYF
CDR3nt: TGTGCCAGCAGGGAGAGGACAGATACGCAGTATTTT

abundance: .
d_gene: .
j_gene: TRBJ2-7
v_gene: TRBV7-6
CDR3aa: CASSWQGSEQYF
CDR3nt: TGTGCCAGCAGCTGGCAGGGAAGCGAGCAGTACTTC

abundance: .
d_gene: .
j_gene: TRBJ1-4
v_gene: TRBV7-2
CDR3aa: CASSFSNRGREYEKLFF
CDR3nt: TGTGCCAGCAGCTTTTCGAATAGGGGCAGGGAGTACGAAAAACTGTTTTTT

abundance: .
d_gene: .
j_gene: TRBJ1-4
v_gene: TRBV4-1
CDR3aa: CASSPLGGASNEKLFF
CDR3nt: TGCGCCAGCAGCCCCCTAGGCGGGGCGTCTAATGAAAAACTGTTTTTT

abundance: few
d_gene: TRBD1
j_gene: TRBJ1-1
v_gene: TRBV6-5
CDR3aa: CASSFGDRLITEAFF
CDR3nt: TGTGCCAGCAGTTTCGGGGACAGGCTGATCACTGAAGCTTTCTTT

abundance: .
d_gene: TRBD2
j_gene: TRBJ2-5
v_gene: TRBV5-4
CDR3aa: CASSLTSGKETQYF
CDR3nt: TGTGCCAGCAGCTTAACTAGCGGAAAAGAGACCCAGTACTTC